The rows below give T cell receptor beta chains drawn from one sample of a study of blood T cell repertoires in COVID-19. The method was immunoSEQ multiplex PCR; TCRdb's version includes in-frame clones alone and lacks a portion of them. Among under 130,000 clones listed, roughly four fifths were seen once. Sequenced sample: peripheral blood. The receptors derive from an older man with active or convalescent COVID-19. CDR3s include the opening cysteine and the closing phenylalanine or tryptophan. The D gene is left open where the match is weak. The size entry is marked missing in some rows and otherwise reads once, few, many or a size class.

len	d_gene	v_gene	abundance	j_gene	CDR3nt	CDR3aa
19	TRBD1	TRBV4-1	NA	TRBJ2-7	TGCGCCAGCAGCCGAACCCTGACAGGGGGCCCACCGGGGCAAGACGAGCAGTACTTC	CASSRTLTGGPPGQDEQYF
14	TRBD1	TRBV11-2	NA	TRBJ2-7	TGTGCCAGCAGCTTCACGACAGGGTACTACGAGCAGTACTTC	CASSFTTGYYEQYF
15	TRBD1	TRBV5-1	NA	TRBJ2-2	TGCGCCAGCAGCCCAGGGACAGGAAACACCGGGGAGCTGTTTTTT	CASSPGTGNTGELFF
13	TRBD2	TRBV6-1	once	TRBJ2-7	TGTGCCAGCAGTGAGCGGGAGATCTACGGGCAGTACTTC	CASSEREIYGQYF
13	NA	TRBV5-8	few	TRBJ1-2	TGTGCCAGCAGCGCTACAGGGCCCGTTGCCTACACCTTC	CASSATGPVAYTF
18	NA	TRBV29-1	few	TRBJ2-1	TGCAGCGCTTCCTCAGGGGACCAGCCGGCTAGCTCCTACAATGAGCAGTTCTTC	CSASSGDQPASSYNEQFF
16	NA	TRBV19	NA	TRBJ1-5	TGTGCCAGTAGTCCTGGACAGTTCCATAGCAATCAGCCCCAGCATTTT	CASSPGQFHSNQPQHF
15	TRBD2	TRBV9	NA	TRBJ2-1	TGTGCCAGCAGCCCCCATAGCGGGGCCTACAATGAGCAGTTCTTC	CASSPHSGAYNEQFF
13	TRBD2	TRBV2	NA	TRBJ2-5	TGTGCCAGCAGTGTAGCGGGTAGCGAGACCCAGTACTTC	CASSVAGSETQYF
16	TRBD2	TRBV5-1	NA	TRBJ2-3	TGCGCCAGCAGCTTGGATCTAGCGGGGGGAATAAATACGCAGTATTTT	CASSLDLAGGINTQYF
14	NA	TRBV11-2	once	TRBJ1-2	TGTGCCAGCAGCTTACCCCAGGGTCGGTATGGCTACACCTTC	CASSLPQGRYGYTF
14	NA	TRBV28	NA	TRBJ2-1	TGTGCCAGCGGCGTAACAGGGAACTACAATGAGCAGTTCTTC	CASGVTGNYNEQFF
16	TRBD2	TRBV13	NA	TRBJ2-3	TGTGCCAGCAGCCGCCTTGGGGGACTACGCACAGATACGCAGTATTTT	CASSRLGGLRTDTQYF
16	NA	TRBV11-2	NA	TRBJ2-5	TGTGCCAGCAGCTTAGTACTAGCAAGCTCCGAAGAGACCCAGTACTTC	CASSLVLASSEETQYF
18	TRBD2	TRBV7-8	NA	TRBJ2-7	TGTGCCAGCAGCCCCCCGGGGGGACTAGCGGGAGCGATGTACGAGCAGTACTTC	CASSPPGGLAGAMYEQYF
15	NA	TRBV5-4	NA	TRBJ1-2	TGTGCCAGCAGCTTGGATGTGGGGGGGAACTATGGCTACACCTTC	CASSLDVGGNYGYTF
14	NA	TRBV5-4	NA	TRBJ1-1	TGTGCCAGCAGCCACAGTACTCTAAACACTGAAGCTTTCTTT	CASSHSTLNTEAFF
15	TRBD2	TRBV6-6	NA	TRBJ2-2	TGTGCCAGCAGTCCGGCGGGGGGCCGAACCGGGGAGCTGTTTTTT	CASSPAGGRTGELFF
13	NA	TRBV10-3	NA	TRBJ1-1	TGTGCCATCAGTGATTACAGGAACACTGAAGCTTTCTTT	CAISDYRNTEAFF
14	NA	TRBV27	NA	TRBJ1-4	TGTGCCAGCAGCTCTTACAATACGGACAAAAAACTGTTTTTT	CASSSYNTDKKLFF
14	NA	TRBV2	once	TRBJ1-1	TGTGCCAGCAGTGCAAAGGACACGGACACTGAAGCTTTCTTT	CASSAKDTDTEAFF
14	TRBD2	TRBV6-5	NA	TRBJ2-1	TGTGCCAGCAGTTTTAGCGGGGCTCAGAATGAGCAGTTCTTC	CASSFSGAQNEQFF
15	NA	TRBV15	once	TRBJ2-7	TGTGCCACCAGCGGTGGGGGGGCGAGCTCCTACGAGCAGTACTTC	CATSGGGASSYEQYF
13	NA	TRBV5-1	NA	TRBJ2-5	TGCGCCAGCAGCCGGGAGTACCAAGAGACCCAGTACTTC	CASSREYQETQYF
13	NA	TRBV30	NA	TRBJ1-1	TGTGCCTGGCAGGACGGGGAGAACACTGAAGCTTTCTTT	CAWQDGENTEAFF
18	TRBD1	TRBV5-6	NA	TRBJ2-2	TGTGCCAGCAGCTGGGGGACAGGGGGCACCTTCAGAACCGGGGAGCTGTTTTTT	CASSWGTGGTFRTGELFF
16	TRBD2	TRBV5-1	NA	TRBJ2-1	TGCGCCAGCAGCTTGGGACTAGCGGGAGGGCCCGGTGAGCAGTTCTTC	CASSLGLAGGPGEQFF
13	NA	TRBV7-9	few	TRBJ1-6	TGTGCCAGCAGCATAACGGGAAATTCACCCCTCCACTTT	CASSITGNSPLHF
14	TRBD1	TRBV28	once	TRBJ1-5	TGTGCCAGCAGTCCCGGACAGGGGGATCAGCCCCAGCATTTT	CASSPGQGDQPQHF
14	NA	TRBV2	NA	TRBJ2-7	TGTGCCAGCAGTGAGTCTCCGAGCTCCTACGAGCAGTACTTC	CASSESPSSYEQYF
14	TRBD1	TRBV5-4	NA	TRBJ1-6	TGTGCCAGCACCCCGGACAGGGGGCAATCACCCCTCCACTTT	CASTPDRGQSPLHF
14	NA	TRBV30	once	TRBJ1-2	TGTGCCTGGAGTGACCCCCGGGGGGGCTATGGCTACACCTTC	CAWSDPRGGYGYTF
18	TRBD2	TRBV4-2	NA	TRBJ2-6	TGTGCCAGCAGCCAGAGGACTAGCGTGTACTCTGGGGCCAACGTCCTGACTTTC	CASSQRTSVYSGANVLTF
13	NA	TRBV5-4	NA	TRBJ2-7	TGTGCCAGCAGCTTGGGCAGCTCCTACGAGCAGTACTTC	CASSLGSSYEQYF
14	TRBD1	TRBV19	NA	TRBJ1-3	TGTGCCAGTAGCAAGGACAGGTCCAGAAACACCATATATTTT	CASSKDRSRNTIYF
15	NA	TRBV19	NA	TRBJ1-1	TGTGCCAGTAGTGATTTCAGGGGTTGGAACGCTGAAGCTTTCTTT	CASSDFRGWNAEAFF
14	TRBD1	TRBV5-5	NA	TRBJ1-1	TGTGCCAGCAGCCTCAAACAGGGGACCACTGAAGCTTTCTTT	CASSLKQGTTEAFF
15	NA	TRBV5-4	few	TRBJ2-7	TGTGCCAGCAGCTTTTCTTCAGGAGGCGCCTACGAGCAGTACTTC	CASSFSSGGAYEQYF
15	TRBD2	TRBV7-3	NA	TRBJ2-1	TGTGCCAGCAGCTTGGGCGGGGGGAAGGGCAATGAGCAGTTCTTC	CASSLGGGKGNEQFF
13	NA	TRBV20-1	NA	TRBJ1-1	TGCAGTGCTAGTGGAGGGGGTTATACTGAAGCTTTCTTT	CSASGGGYTEAFF
13	NA	TRBV11-3	NA	TRBJ2-3	TGTGCCAGCAGCTTAGATCACACAGATACGCAGTATTTT	CASSLDHTDTQYF
13	NA	TRBV7-2	NA	TRBJ2-1	TGTGCCAGCAGCTTATTGTCGAGTAATGAGCAGTTCTTC	CASSLLSSNEQFF
14	NA	TRBV6-2/TRBV6-3	NA	TRBJ1-5	TGTGCCAGCAGTATCAGGGTAATGGATCAGCCCCAGCATTTT	CASSIRVMDQPQHF
14	TRBD1	TRBV6-5	NA	TRBJ1-6	TGTGCCAGCATGGTGGGACAGCTGGGGTCACCCCTCCACTTT	CASMVGQLGSPLHF
13	NA	TRBV5-6	NA	TRBJ1-5	TGTGCCAGCAGCTTACGCAGTGGTCAGCCCCAGCATTTT	CASSLRSGQPQHF
15	NA	TRBV4-1	NA	TRBJ2-1	TGCGCCAGCAGCCAATACGGGAGTGGTGAGGATGAGCAGTTCTTC	CASSQYGSGEDEQFF
15	TRBD2	TRBV28	NA	TRBJ2-1	TGTGCCAGCAGTTTAAGGACTAGAGGGGACGGTGAGCAGTTCTTC	CASSLRTRGDGEQFF
13	NA	TRBV5-8	NA	TRBJ1-1	TGTGCCAGCAGCCCTTTCAGGGACACTGAAGCTTTCTTT	CASSPFRDTEAFF
15	NA	TRBV5-5	NA	TRBJ2-3	TGTGCCAGCAGCACCAGGGATTGGGGCACAGATACGCAGTATTTT	CASSTRDWGTDTQYF
14	TRBD1	TRBV7-2	few	TRBJ2-7	TGTGCCAGCAGCTTAGTTCAGGGGGCCTACGAGCAGTACTTC	CASSLVQGAYEQYF
15	NA	TRBV6-1	once	TRBJ1-2	TGTGCCAGCAGTGAAGCGGTTCAGGGCTCCTATGGCTACACCTTC	CASSEAVQGSYGYTF
13	NA	TRBV7-2	NA	TRBJ2-1	TGTGCCAGCAGCTTAGCGAGGGAAAATGAGCAGTTCTTC	CASSLARENEQFF
15	TRBD1	TRBV2	NA	TRBJ2-3	TGTGCCAGCAGTGAATGGGACAGGGGATTGGATACGCAGTATTTT	CASSEWDRGLDTQYF
13	NA	TRBV28	NA	TRBJ1-5	TGTGCCAGCAGTTTGCAGTGGTATCAGCCCCAGCATTTT	CASSLQWYQPQHF